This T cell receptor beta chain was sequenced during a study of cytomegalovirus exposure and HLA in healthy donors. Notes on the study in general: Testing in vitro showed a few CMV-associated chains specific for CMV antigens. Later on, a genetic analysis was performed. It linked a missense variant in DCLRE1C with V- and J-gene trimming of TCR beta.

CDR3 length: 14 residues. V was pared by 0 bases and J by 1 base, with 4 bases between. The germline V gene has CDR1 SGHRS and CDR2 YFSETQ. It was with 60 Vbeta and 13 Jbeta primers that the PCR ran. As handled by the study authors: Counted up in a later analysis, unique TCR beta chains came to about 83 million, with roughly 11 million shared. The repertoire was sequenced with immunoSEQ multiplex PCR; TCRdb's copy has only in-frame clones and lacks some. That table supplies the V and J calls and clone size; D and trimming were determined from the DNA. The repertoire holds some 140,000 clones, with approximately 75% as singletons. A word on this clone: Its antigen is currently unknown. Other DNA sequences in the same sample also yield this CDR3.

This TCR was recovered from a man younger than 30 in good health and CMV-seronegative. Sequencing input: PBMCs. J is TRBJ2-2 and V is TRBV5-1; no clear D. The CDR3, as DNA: TGCGCCAGCAGCTTGGGACAGAACACCGGGGAGCTGTTTTTT. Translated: CASSLGQNTGELFF. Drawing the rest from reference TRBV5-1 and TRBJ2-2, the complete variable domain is KAGVTQTPRYLIKTRGQQVTLSCSPISGHRSVSWYQQTPGQGLQFLFEYFSETQRNKGNFPGRFSGRQFSNSRSEMNVSTLELGDSALYLCASSLGQNTGELFFGEGSRLTVL.